The 18 T cell receptor beta chains reported below all come from one sample, sequenced in a study of CD8+ T cells in alopecia areata. cDNA reverse transcribed from extracted RNA served as the sequencing template. Measured with immunoSEQ multiplex PCR; TCRdb has only the in-frame clones, and not every one. The sample gives approximately 280,000 clones, none seen only once, and the top ten clones hold about 1.2%. The sorting of pooled cutaneous lymph node cells relied on CD4, CD8alpha, NKG2D, NKG2ACE and other markers. The material sequenced was CD4+ T cells sorted from a lymph node. These receptors came from a C3H/HeJ mouse with alopecia areata. Mouse strain MHC haplotype: H2-k.

This clone was counted only a few times. The gene names given are mouse names. The read halts 4 residues ahead of the CDR3 end, with the missing end drawn from the germline J gene. The gene calls are TRBV19 and TRBJ2-1; D perhaps matches TRBD1 (6 bases). Germline CDR1 FNHDT, CDR2 SITEND (reference sequence). The CDR3 is 11 residues long. The CDR3 loop is CASSGDTEQFF. CDR3 bases read: TGTGCCAGCAGCGGGGACACT.

This clone was picked up a small number of times. Germline and genes here are mouse. The read comes to an end 4 residues before the CDR3 does, leaving the germline J gene to fill in the end. This chain joins TRBV1 and TRBJ2-4; D is possibly TRBD1 (6 bases). The germline CDR1 and CDR2 sequences are NSQYPW and LRSPGD (reference sequence). This CDR3 region has 13 residues. The part of the CDR3 DNA that was read is TGCACCTGCAGAGCTCGGGACAAAAAC. It yields the protein CTCRARDKN. The CDR3 as a whole reads CTCRARDKNTLYF.

Concerning this clone: Genes and germline come from the mouse. The sequenced fragment ends 4 residues before the CDR3 boundary, so the rest is inferred from the germline J gene. The sample has other DNA sequences that encode this CDR3 too. This chain joins TRBV5 and TRBJ1-1; D might be TRBD1 (5 bases). The CDR3 contains 15 residues. Per the germline V gene, CDR1 is LGHNA and CDR2 is YNLKQL (reference sequence). The CDR3 loop is CASSQEGLGGGEVFF. The sequenced CDR3 bases are TGTGCCAGCAGCCAAGAAGGACTGGGGGGAGGA.

About this clone itself: The germline and genes are mouse ones. The read falls 4 residues short of the CDR3 end, and the missing part is taken from the germline J gene. Other DNA sequences within the sample encode an identical CDR3. The chain couples TRBV19 to TRBJ2-1; D may be TRBD2 (6 bases). V lost 2 bases to trimming and J lost 0 bases, with 9 bases between them. The CDR3 has 15 residues. The germline V gene has CDR1 FNHDT and CDR2 SITEND (reference sequence). The CDR3 protein is CASSIVGGNYAEQFF. Incomplete CDR3 DNA: TGTGCCAGCAGTATTGTTGGGGGTAACTATGCT.

This clone has only a few counts. Any gene name here is a mouse gene name. The CDR3 goes on 4 residues after the read ends, and that part is filled in from the germline J gene. This rearrangement joins TRBV13-1 to TRBJ2-7; TRBD2 aligns across 8 bases. V was pared by 0 bases and J by 0 bases, with 8 bases of the junction left unmatched. Germline-derived CDR1 and CDR2 are NSHNY and SYGAGN. The CDR3 spans 17 residues. The CDR3 loop is CASSDAEGGLSSYEQYF. The covered CDR3 bases are TGTGCCAGCAGTGATGCAGAGGGGGGGCTAAGCTCCTAT.

In regard to this clone: Gene names follow the mouse nomenclature. This CDR3 is CASSMLYEQYF. The sequenced part of the CDR3 DNA is TGTGCCAGCAGTATGCTGTAT. The J gene is TRBJ2-7, the V gene TRBV19; D gene unclear. The CDR3 is cut off 4 residues early in the read; its end comes from the germline J gene. This CDR3 comprises 11 residues. Germline loops: CDR1 FNHDT, CDR2 SITEND (reference sequence).

This clone was seen a few times. Gene names and germline refer to mouse. The CDR3 end falls 4 residues outside the read, so it is completed with the germline J gene. The rearrangement uses TRBV19 and TRBJ2-2; 11 bases map to TRBD2. After removal of 6 bases from V and 6 bases from J, the junction contained 4 bases not matched to a gene. This CDR3 comprises 14 residues. CDR1 and CDR2 (germline): FNHDT, SITEND (reference sequence). The CDR3 sequence is CASINWGGAGQLYF. Incomplete CDR3 DNA: TGTGCCAGCATCAACTGGGGGGGCGCCGGG.

This clone was observed a few times. Mouse germline and gene names are used. The sequence runs out 4 residues before the end of the CDR3; the remainder is reconstructed from the germline J gene. The chain combines TRBV5 with TRBJ2-7, with 11 bases fitting TRBD2. The V gene end was trimmed by 5 bases and the J gene end by 0 bases; junction bases not matched to a gene: 3. CDR1 is LGHNA and CDR2 is YNLKQL in the germline V gene (reference sequence). The CDR3 length is 15 residues. CDR3 in amino acids: CASSRDWGSSYEQYF. Incomplete CDR3 DNA: TGTGCCAGCAGCAGGGACTGGGGGAGCTCCTAT.

As for this clone: Gene names denote mouse genes. CDR3 region: CASSDGGAPEQFF. CDR3 DNA, as far as it was read: TGTGCCAGCAGTGATGGGGGGGCGCCT. The chain recombines TRBV13-1 with TRBJ2-1, with D perhaps matching TRBD2 (7 bases). Coverage ceases 4 residues before the CDR3 finishes, and the germline J gene fills in the end. CDR3 size: 13 residues. CDR1 and CDR2 from the germline V gene are NSHNY and SYGAGN.

This clone was seen a handful of times. Each gene name is a mouse one. Sequencing ends 4 residues short of the CDR3 end; the germline J gene provides the rest. This chain joins TRBV13-2 and TRBJ2-1; maybe TRBD2 (6 bases). The CDR3 spans 14 residues. CDR1 and CDR2 (germline): NNHNN, SYGAGS (reference sequence). Trimming took off 3 bases at V and 3 bases at J, with 10 bases between the two ends. The sequenced CDR3 bases are TGTGCCAGCGGTGGTCCGGGACTCTATGCT. This translates into CASGGPGLYA. The entire CDR3 sequence reads CASGGPGLYAEQFF.

Note on this clone: Gene names refer to mouse genes. Read coverage stops 4 residues before the CDR3 terminus; the germline J gene supplies the remainder. The chain combines TRBV13-3 with TRBJ1-2; 9 bases fit TRBD1. V trimming: 3 bases; J trimming: 2 bases; junction bases outside the gene matches: 5. Germline CDR1 is NNHDY and CDR2 is SYVADS. The length of the CDR3 is 15 residues. The part of the CDR3 DNA that was read is TGTGCCAGCAGTGGTGCCGGGACAGGGAACTCC. This encodes CASSGAGTGNS. The entire CDR3 reads CASSGAGTGNSDYTF.

As regards this clone: At one end the junction does not follow the germline gene, possibly because of a read error. Gene names and germline refer to mouse. The read ends 4 residues shy of where the CDR3 ends; the end is completed using the germline J gene. This chain uses TRBV19 with TRBJ1-2; TRBD1 agrees at 10 bases. This CDR3 has 13 amino acids. The germline V gene has CDR1 FNHDT and CDR2 SITEND (reference sequence). The chain's CDR3 is CANSMGTGVDYTF. Incomplete CDR3 DNA: TGTGCCAACAGTATGGGGACAGGGGTC.

As to this clone: Mouse gene names apply. The read ends 4 residues before the CDR3 terminus; that terminus is restored from the germline J gene. The V and J genes are TRBV5 and TRBJ2-1; 7 bases line up with TRBD1. The CDR3 runs 15 residues. Germline CDR1 reads LGHNA; CDR2 reads YNLKQL (reference sequence). The V gene end was trimmed by 0 bases and the J gene end by 4 bases; junction bases not matched to a gene: 3. The CDR3 sequence is CASSQDSGQYAEQFF. The covered CDR3 bases are TGTGCCAGCAGCCAAGACTCGGGACAGTATGCT.

This clone was picked up a small number of times. Gene names follow the mouse nomenclature. The sequenced fragment ends 4 residues before the CDR3 boundary, so the rest is inferred from the germline J gene. This chain joins TRBV1 and TRBJ2-5, with 8 bases lining up with TRBD2. This CDR3 comprises 14 residues. Germline CDR1 reads NSQYPW; CDR2 reads LRSPGD (reference sequence). The covered CDR3 bases are TGCACCTGCAGTGCAGCCTGGGGGGCGGAC. Encoded protein: CTCSAAWGAD. The full CDR3 reads CTCSAAWGADTQYF.

Worth noting for this clone: Genes here carry mouse names. The sequence runs out 4 residues before the end of the CDR3; the remainder is reconstructed from the germline J gene. Other DNA sequences in this sample translate to the same CDR3. The chain couples TRBV19 to TRBJ2-5, with 7 bases that match TRBD2. Looked up from germline, CDR1 is FNHDT and CDR2 is SITEND (reference sequence). V gave up 4 bases and J gave up 1 base; unmatched junction bases: 3. The CDR3 is made up of 14 amino acids. The sequenced part of the CDR3 DNA is TGTGCCAGCAGTCCTACTGGGGACCAAGAC. Amino acids: CASSPTGDQD. Given in full, the CDR3 is CASSPTGDQDTQYF. Drawing the rest from reference TRBV19 and TRBJ2-5, the complete variable domain is GGIITQTPKFLIGQEGQKLTLKCQQNFNHDTMYWYRQDSGKGLRLIYYSITENDLQKGDLSEGYDASREKKSSFSLTVTSAQKNEMAVFLCASSPTGDQDTQYFGPGTRLLVL.

In regard to this clone: Gene names refer to mouse genes. The read comes to an end 4 residues before the CDR3 does, leaving the germline J gene to fill in the end. At the DNA level, this CDR3 is encoded by other sequences in the same sample as well. The V gene is TRBV1, the J gene TRBJ2-2; TRBD2 matches 10 bases. J gave up 6 bases and V 0 bases, and 4 bases lay outside the gene matches. CDR1 and CDR2 from the germline V gene are NSQYPW and LRSPGD (reference sequence). The CDR3 extends over 16 amino acids. Partial CDR3 DNA: TGCACCTGCAGTGCAGATTCAACTGGGGGGGCCGGG. Protein sequence: CTCSADSTGGAG. The full CDR3 sequence reads CTCSADSTGGAGQLYF.

In this sample, this clone turned up a few times. Mouse names are used for the genes. The CDR3 end is not reached by the read, which stops 4 residues before it; the germline J gene fills it in. V usage is TRBV13-3 and J usage is TRBJ2-7, with 10 bases identical to TRBD1. The CDR3 has 14 amino acids. Germline CDR1 is NNHDY and CDR2 is SYVADS. The CDR3 is CASSEPGQGYEQYF. The part of the CDR3 DNA that was read is TGTGCCAGCAGTGAACCGGGACAGGGGTAT.

This clone was seen more than once but under ten times. All gene names here are mouse names. The CDR3 goes on 4 residues after the read ends, and that part is filled in from the germline J gene. The V call is TRBV1, the J call TRBJ2-3; 12 bases are shared with TRBD2. This CDR3 contains 16 residues. CDR1 and CDR2 (germline): NSQYPW, LRSPGD (reference sequence). Losses at the gene ends were 6 bases for V and 0 bases for J; bases not matched to a gene: 4. This CDR3 reads CTCSQDWGGSAETLYF. Incomplete CDR3 DNA: TGCACCTGCAGCCAGGACTGGGGGGGTAGTGCAGAA. The whole variable domain, filled in from reference TRBV1 and TRBJ2-3, reads VTLLEQNPRWRLVPRGQAVNLRCILKNSQYPWMSWYQQDLQKQLQWLFTLRSPGDKEVKSLPGADYLATRVTDTELRLQVANMSQGRTLYCTCSQDWGGSAETLYFGSGTRLTVL.